The rows below give T cell receptor beta chains drawn from one sample of a study of technical replicates of blood from a few donors. Profiling relied on immunoSEQ multiplex PCR, and the TCRdb table lists in-frame clones only, not all of them. The table includes 74,000 or so clones, approximately 96% detected once. The sample comprised T cells isolated from PBMCs. The receptors were sampled from a human donor in good health. Each CDR3 is given with its conserved first and last residue. A D gene is named only where the DNA matches it firmly. The size of a clone is reported for some rows only, either as once, few or many, or as a class for expanded clones.

clone size	V gene	D gene	J gene	CDR3 protein	CDR3 DNA
.	TRBV11-2	.	TRBJ1-2	CASSLDRDGYTF	TGTGCCAGCAGCTTAGATCGGGATGGCTACACCTTC
.	TRBV6-1	.	TRBJ1-1	CAGRDVSKNTEAFF	TGTGCGGGCAGGGATGTTTCGAAGAACACTGAAGCTTTCTTT
.	TRBV29-1	.	TRBJ2-1	CSVERAGLNNEQFF	TGCAGCGTCGAGAGGGCAGGCTTAAACAATGAGCAGTTCTTC
.	TRBV6-6	TRBD1	TRBJ1-2	CASSYPGQAPYGYTF	TGTGCCAGCAGTTACCCGGGACAGGCCCCCTATGGCTACACCTTC
.	TRBV11-2	.	TRBJ2-1	CASSFHPGYNEQFF	TGTGCCAGCAGCTTTCACCCGGGTTACAATGAGCAGTTCTTC
once	TRBV18	TRBD2	TRBJ2-4	CASSLRTSGLAKNIQYF	TGTGCCAGCTCATTGAGGACTAGCGGCCTAGCCAAAAACATTCAGTACTTC
once	TRBV28	.	TRBJ1-4	CALGVVSEKLFF	TGTGCTTTAGGGGTCGTAAGTGAAAAACTGTTTTTT
.	TRBV4-3	.	TRBJ1-2	CASSPTRNYGYTF	TGCGCCAGCAGCCCGACAAGAAACTATGGCTACACCTTC
.	TRBV10-3	TRBD1	TRBJ1-5	CAISGDRVDQPQHF	TGTGCCATCAGTGGGGACAGGGTGGATCAGCCCCAGCATTTT
.	TRBV6-5	.	TRBJ2-1	CASSFPENNEQFF	TGTGCCAGCAGCTTTCCTGAGAACAATGAGCAGTTCTTC
.	TRBV11-2	.	TRBJ2-7	CASSLEQGTTEQYF	TGTGCCAGCAGCTTAGAACAGGGTACTACCGAGCAGTACTTC
.	TRBV6-1	TRBD1	TRBJ1-4	CASSEAKDRGDEKLFF	TGTGCCAGCAGTGAAGCCAAGGACAGGGGGGATGAAAAACTGTTTTTT
.	TRBV19	TRBD1	TRBJ2-3	CASTYQGTGDVTQYF	TGTGCCAGCACTTACCAAGGGACAGGGGATGTGACGCAGTATTTT
few	TRBV29-1	TRBD1	TRBJ1-2	CSVDELGTGFYGYTF	TGCAGCGTTGATGAATTAGGGACAGGCTTCTATGGCTACACCTTC
.	TRBV28	TRBD1	TRBJ2-7	CASHRGLTYEQYF	TGTGCCAGCCACAGGGGGCTTACCTACGAGCAGTACTTC
.	TRBV19	.	TRBJ1-5	CASSKRSEWTANNQPQHF	TGTGCCAGTAGTAAGCGGTCAGAGTGGACAGCTAACAATCAGCCCCAGCATTTT
.	TRBV6-1	.	TRBJ1-1	CASSEARRNTEAFF	TGTGCCAGCAGTGAGGCCCGGAGGAACACTGAAGCTTTCTTT
.	TRBV19	TRBD2	TRBJ2-1	CASSTGLAGEWYEQFF	TGTGCCAGTAGTACGGGACTAGCGGGAGAATGGTATGAGCAGTTCTTC
.	TRBV10-3	TRBD1	TRBJ1-2	CAISVATGAANYGYTF	TGTGCCATCAGTGTGGCGACAGGGGCAGCTAACTATGGCTACACCTTC
.	TRBV30	TRBD1	TRBJ1-4	CAWSAMTGEFEKLFF	TGTGCCTGGAGTGCGATGACAGGGGAGTTTGAAAAACTGTTTTTT
.	TRBV28	TRBD2	TRBJ2-1	CASSFRREGPSNEQFF	TGTGCCAGCAGTTTTCGACGGGAGGGACCCTCAAATGAGCAGTTCTTC
.	TRBV4-3	TRBD2	TRBJ2-2	CASSQLAGAIGELFF	TGCGCCAGCAGCCAATTAGCGGGAGCTATCGGGGAGCTGTTTTTT
.	TRBV6-5	.	TRBJ1-1	CASNTIDRSYEAFF	TGTGCCAGCAATACTATCGACAGGAGCTATGAAGCTTTCTTT
.	TRBV28	.	TRBJ1-2	CASSPLRDGYTF	TGTGCCAGCAGTCCCCTCAGGGATGGCTACACCTTC
.	TRBV5-4	.	TRBJ2-2	CASSAGLPNTGELFF	TGTGCCAGCAGCGCCGGACTACCGAACACCGGGGAGCTGTTTTTT
once	TRBV7-9	.	TRBJ1-2	CASSLPRSRETSGYTF	TGTGCCAGCAGCTTACCCCGATCTAGGGAGACTAGCGGCTACACCTTC
.	TRBV28	.	TRBJ2-1	CASSLGRASYNEQFF	TGTGCCAGCAGTTTAGGTAGAGCGTCCTACAATGAGCAGTTCTTC
.	TRBV11-2	.	TRBJ1-1	CASSLKVGVNTEAFF	TGTGCCAGCAGCCTGAAAGTAGGGGTGAACACTGAAGCTTTCTTT
.	TRBV9	TRBD2	TRBJ2-2	CASSGAGGTGELFF	TGTGCCAGCAGCGGGGCGGGAGGCACCGGGGAGCTGTTTTTT
.	TRBV5-1	TRBD1	TRBJ2-2	CASSPTSGGSTGELFF	TGCGCCAGCAGCCCCACCTCAGGGGGTAGCACCGGGGAGCTGTTTTTT
.	TRBV19	.	TRBJ1-2	CASTFPSGSPFYGYTF	TGTGCCAGTACATTCCCGTCAGGGTCGCCCTTCTATGGCTACACCTTC
.	TRBV5-4	.	TRBJ1-2	CASSLAGGNYGYTF	TGTGCCAGCAGCTTGGCCGGGGGGAACTATGGCTACACCTTC
.	TRBV4-1	.	TRBJ2-5	CASSPNTRNGETQYF	TGCGCCAGCAGCCCAAATACCCGTAATGGCGAGACCCAGTACTTC